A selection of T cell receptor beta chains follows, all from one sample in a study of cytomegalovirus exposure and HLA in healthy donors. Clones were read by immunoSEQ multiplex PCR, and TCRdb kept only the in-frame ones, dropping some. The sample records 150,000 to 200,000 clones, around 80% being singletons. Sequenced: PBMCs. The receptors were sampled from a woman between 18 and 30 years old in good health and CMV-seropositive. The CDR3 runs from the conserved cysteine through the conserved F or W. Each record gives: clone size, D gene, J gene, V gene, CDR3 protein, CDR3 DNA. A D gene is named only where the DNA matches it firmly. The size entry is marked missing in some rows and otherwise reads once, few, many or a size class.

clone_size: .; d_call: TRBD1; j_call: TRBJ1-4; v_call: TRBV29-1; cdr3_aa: CSVAPGTGVVKLFF; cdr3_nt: TGCAGCGTTGCCCCCGGGACAGGCGTTGTAAAACTGTTTTTT
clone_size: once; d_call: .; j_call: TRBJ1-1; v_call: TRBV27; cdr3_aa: CASRRAFF; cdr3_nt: TGTGCCAGCAGACGGGCTTTCTTT
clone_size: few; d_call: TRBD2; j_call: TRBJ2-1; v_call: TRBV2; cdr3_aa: CASSEAQTSGYNEQFF; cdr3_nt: TGTGCCAGCAGTGAAGCGCAGACTAGCGGGTACAATGAGCAGTTCTTC
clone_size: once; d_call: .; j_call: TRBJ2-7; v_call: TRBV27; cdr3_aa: CASSSGGSYEQYF; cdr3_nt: TGTGCCAGCAGTTCCGGGGGATCCTACGAGCAGTACTTC
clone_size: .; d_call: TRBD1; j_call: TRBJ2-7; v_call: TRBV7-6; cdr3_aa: CASSLVGDRAEQYF; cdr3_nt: TGTGCCAGCAGCTTAGTAGGGGACAGGGCCGAGCAGTACTTC
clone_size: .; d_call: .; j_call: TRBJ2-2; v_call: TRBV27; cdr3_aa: CASSLRVGSVDTGELFF; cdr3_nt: TGTGCCAGCAGTTTAAGGGTTGGGAGCGTGGACACCGGGGAGCTGTTTTTT
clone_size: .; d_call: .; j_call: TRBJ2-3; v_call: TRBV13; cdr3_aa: CASSLGPGTDTQYF; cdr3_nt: TGTGCCAGCAGCTTGGGGCCGGGCACAGATACGCAGTATTTT
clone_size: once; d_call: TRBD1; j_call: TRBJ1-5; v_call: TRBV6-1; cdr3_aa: CASSGALDRVEDQPQHF; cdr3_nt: TGTGCCAGCAGTGGCGCCCTTGACAGGGTGGAGGATCAGCCCCAGCATTTT
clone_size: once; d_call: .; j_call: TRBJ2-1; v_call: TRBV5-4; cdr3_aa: CASSYLASSYNEQFF; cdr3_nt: TGTGCCAGCAGCTACCTAGCGAGCTCCTACAATGAGCAGTTCTTC
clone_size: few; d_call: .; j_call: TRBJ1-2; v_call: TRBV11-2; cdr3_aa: CASSLLGGGKGIGGYTF; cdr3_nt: TGTGCCAGCAGCTTATTAGGGGGGGGCAAGGGAATTGGTGGCTACACCTTC
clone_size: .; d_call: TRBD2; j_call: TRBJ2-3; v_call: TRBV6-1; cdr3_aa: CASSPGLAGYTQYF; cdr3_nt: TGTGCCAGCAGTCCGGGACTAGCGGGTTATACGCAGTATTTT
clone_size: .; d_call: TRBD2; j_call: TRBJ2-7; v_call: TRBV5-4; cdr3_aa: CASSWSGGYEQYF; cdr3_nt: TGTGCCAGCAGCTGGAGCGGGGGGTACGAGCAGTACTTC
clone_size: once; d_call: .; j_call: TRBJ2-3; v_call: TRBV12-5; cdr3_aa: CASGSQFTDTQYF; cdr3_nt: TGTGCTAGTGGCTCACAATTCACAGATACGCAGTATTTT
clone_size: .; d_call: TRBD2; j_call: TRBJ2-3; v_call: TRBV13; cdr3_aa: CASSLELAGESVGTDTQYF; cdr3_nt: TGTGCCAGCAGCTTAGAACTAGCGGGGGAGTCAGTGGGCACAGATACGCAGTATTTT
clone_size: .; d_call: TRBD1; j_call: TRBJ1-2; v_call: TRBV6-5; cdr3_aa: CASSSNRQGVPYGYTF; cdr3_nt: TGTGCCAGCAGTTCGAACCGACAGGGAGTACCCTATGGCTACACCTTC
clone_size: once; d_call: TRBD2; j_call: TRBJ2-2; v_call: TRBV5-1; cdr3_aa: CASSQRAGVTTGELFF; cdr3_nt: TGCGCCAGCAGCCAGAGAGCGGGGGTTACCACCGGGGAGCTGTTTTTT
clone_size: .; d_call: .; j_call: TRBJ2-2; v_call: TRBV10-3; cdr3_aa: CAISERQTTGELFF; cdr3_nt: TGTGCCATCAGTGAGAGACAGACCACCGGGGAGCTGTTTTTT
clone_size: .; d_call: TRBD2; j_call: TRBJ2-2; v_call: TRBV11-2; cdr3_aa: CASSSGLAGGHTGELFF; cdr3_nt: TGTGCCAGCAGCTCCGGACTAGCGGGGGGGCACACCGGGGAGCTGTTTTTT
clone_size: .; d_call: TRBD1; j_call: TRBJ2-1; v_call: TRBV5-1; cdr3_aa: CASSHGQGGLDEQFF; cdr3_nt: TGCGCCAGCAGCCACGGACAGGGGGGGTTGGATGAGCAGTTCTTC
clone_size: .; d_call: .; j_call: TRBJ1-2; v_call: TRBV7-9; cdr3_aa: CASSPRQHSKANYGYTF; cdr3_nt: TGTGCCAGCAGCCCGAGACAGCACAGCAAAGCTAACTATGGCTACACCTTC
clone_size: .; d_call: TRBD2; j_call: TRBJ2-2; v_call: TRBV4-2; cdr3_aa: CASRFRGGLTGELFF; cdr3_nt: TGTGCCAGCCGGTTCCGGGGGGGCCTCACCGGGGAGCTGTTTTTT
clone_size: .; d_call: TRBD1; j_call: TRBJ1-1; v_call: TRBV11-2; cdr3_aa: CASSFRGGQGSTEAFF; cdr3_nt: TGTGCCAGCAGCTTTCGCGGGGGACAGGGGAGCACTGAAGCTTTCTTT
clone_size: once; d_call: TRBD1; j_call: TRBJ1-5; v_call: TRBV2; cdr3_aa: CASRGTGDQPQHF; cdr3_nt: TGTGCCAGCCGGGGGACAGGGGATCAGCCCCAGCATTTT
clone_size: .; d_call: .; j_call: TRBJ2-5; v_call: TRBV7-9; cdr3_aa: CASSPGKKTQYF; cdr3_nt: TGTGCCAGCAGCCCAGGGAAGAAGACCCAGTACTTC
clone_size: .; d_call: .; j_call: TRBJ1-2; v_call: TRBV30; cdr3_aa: CACAKTGNLYGYTF; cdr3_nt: TGTGCCTGTGCGAAAACAGGAAACTTATATGGCTACACCTTC
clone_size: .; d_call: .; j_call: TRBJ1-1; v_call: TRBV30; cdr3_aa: CAWSLGSGHRTEAFF; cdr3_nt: TGTGCCTGGAGTCTAGGGTCAGGGCATCGCACTGAAGCTTTCTTT
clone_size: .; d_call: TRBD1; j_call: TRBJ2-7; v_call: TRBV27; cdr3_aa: CASRQGLSYEQYF; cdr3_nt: TGTGCCAGTAGACAGGGCCTCTCCTACGAGCAGTACTTC
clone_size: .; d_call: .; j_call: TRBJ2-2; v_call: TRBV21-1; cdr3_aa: CASSKGKVTAAGELFF; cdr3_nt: TGTGCCAGCAGCAAAGGGAAGGTTACCGCGGCCGGGGAGCTGTTTTTT
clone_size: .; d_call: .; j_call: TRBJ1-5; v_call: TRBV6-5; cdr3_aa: CASSYSTRNQPQHF; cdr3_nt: TGTGCCAGCAGTTACTCCACAAGAAATCAGCCCCAGCATTTT
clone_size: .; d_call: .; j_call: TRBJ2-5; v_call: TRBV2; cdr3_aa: CASRLAGRFLSARETQYF; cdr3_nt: TGTGCCAGCAGACTGGCGGGGAGGTTTCTGTCTGCGCGAGAGACCCAGTACTTC
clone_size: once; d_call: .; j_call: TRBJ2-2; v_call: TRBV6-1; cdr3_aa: CASSARGSANTGELFF; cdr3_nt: TGTGCCAGCAGTGCCAGAGGGTCAGCGAACACCGGGGAGCTGTTTTTT
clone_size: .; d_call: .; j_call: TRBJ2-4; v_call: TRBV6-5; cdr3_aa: CASSYSRLAKNIQYF; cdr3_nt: TGTGCCAGCAGTTACTCGAGGCTAGCCAAAAACATTCAGTACTTC
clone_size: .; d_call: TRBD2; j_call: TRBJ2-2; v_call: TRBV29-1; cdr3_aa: CSVVGLAGGPGELFF; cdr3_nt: TGCAGCGTCGTTGGACTAGCGGGGGGGCCCGGGGAGCTGTTTTTT
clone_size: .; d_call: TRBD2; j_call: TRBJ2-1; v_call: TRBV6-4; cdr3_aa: CASSRTSGAGEQFF; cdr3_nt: TGTGCCAGCAGTAGGACTAGCGGGGCGGGTGAGCAGTTCTTC
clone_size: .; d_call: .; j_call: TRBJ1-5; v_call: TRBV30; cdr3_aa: CACGGNQPQHF; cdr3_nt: TGTGCCTGTGGAGGGAATCAGCCCCAGCATTTT
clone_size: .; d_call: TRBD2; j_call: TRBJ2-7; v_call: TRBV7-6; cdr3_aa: CASSLGGGAYEQYF; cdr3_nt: TGTGCCAGCAGCTTGGGCGGGGGGGCCTACGAGCAGTACTTC
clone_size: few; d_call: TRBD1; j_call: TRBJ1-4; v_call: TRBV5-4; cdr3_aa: CASSTGTGEFGEKLFF; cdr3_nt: TGTGCCAGCAGCACTGGGACAGGGGAGTTTGGTGAAAAACTGTTTTTT
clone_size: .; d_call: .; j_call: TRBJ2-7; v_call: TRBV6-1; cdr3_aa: CASSDSPLPYEQYF; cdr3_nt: TGTGCCAGCAGTGATAGCCCCCTCCCCTACGAGCAGTACTTC
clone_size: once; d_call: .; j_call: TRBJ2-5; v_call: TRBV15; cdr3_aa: CATRSTGDQETQYF; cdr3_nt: TGTGCCACCAGGTCGACAGGAGACCAAGAGACCCAGTACTTC
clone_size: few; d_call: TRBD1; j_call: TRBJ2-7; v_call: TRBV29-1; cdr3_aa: CSAGVGGQGEQYF; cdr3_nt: TGCAGCGCCGGAGTAGGGGGACAGGGCGAGCAGTACTTC
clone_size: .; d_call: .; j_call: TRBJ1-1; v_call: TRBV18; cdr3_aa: CASSPTGNTEAFF; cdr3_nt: TGTGCCAGCTCCCCGACAGGGAACACTGAAGCTTTCTTT
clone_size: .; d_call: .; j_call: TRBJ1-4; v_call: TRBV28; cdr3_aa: CASSSPTGLDYEKLFF; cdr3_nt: TGTGCCAGCAGTTCACCCACAGGGCTAGATTATGAAAAACTGTTTTTT
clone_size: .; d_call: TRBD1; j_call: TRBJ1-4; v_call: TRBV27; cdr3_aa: CASSLLGDSMDEKLFF; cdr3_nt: TGTGCCAGCAGTTTACTTGGGGACAGCATGGATGAAAAACTGTTTTTT